These 22 T cell receptor beta chains originate from one sample sequenced in a study of blood T cell repertoires in COVID-19. Data came from immunoSEQ multiplex PCR; TCRdb stores just in-frame clones and leaves some out. The sample holds about 120,000 clones, approximately 81% seen once. The specimen was peripheral blood. These receptors were collected from a woman at least 80 years old with acute or convalescent COVID-19.

This clone was counted only a few times. The chain employs TRBV7-2 and TRBJ1-6; 7 nucleotides align to TRBD1. Germline trimming cut 2 bases from V and 9 bases from J; bases unmatched to any gene: 10. The CDR3 is 16 amino acids. CDR1 is SGHTA and CDR2 is FQGNSA in the germline V gene. CDR3 amino acids: CASSLFTGAAGSPLHF. The CDR3 DNA is TGTGCCAGCAGCTTATTTACAGGGGCCGCAGGTTCACCCCTCCACTTT.

The rearrangement uses TRBV28 and TRBJ1-2; D gene unclear. The CDR3 is 12 residues long. V was pared by 1 base and J by 8 bases, with 8 bases between. CDR1 is MDHEN, CDR2 SYDVKM, per germline. The CDR3 DNA reads as TGTGCCAGCAGTTTATCTTTACAAGGCTACACCTTC. It translates to CASSLSLQGYTF.

This clone was counted a few times. This sequence joins TRBV5-1 and TRBJ1-2; tentatively, D is TRBD1 (5 bases). Germline V gene lookup returns CDR1 SGHRS and CDR2 YFSETQ. V lost 4 bases and J lost 8, with 18 bases in between. The CDR3 spans 14 residues. CDR3 coding DNA: TGCGCCAGCAGCCCTCAGGGCCTCTCTGTCGGCTACACCTTC. It specifies CASSPQGLSVGYTF.

The chain has TRBV24-1 and TRBJ2-1, with 10 positions matching TRBD1. Germline values: CDR1 KGHDR, CDR2 SFDVKD. V shed 7 bases, J shed 7 bases, and the junction held 3 bases outside the gene matches. The CDR3 runs 13 residues. DNA for the CDR3: TGTGCCACCAGGGGGACAGGGGCTAATGAGCAGTTCTTC. Translating it yields CATRGTGANEQFF.

The chain joins TRBV18 to TRBJ1-6; perhaps TRBD1 as D (6 bases). V dropped 3 bases and J dropped 7 bases, with 10 bases sitting between them. The CDR3 extends over 14 amino acids. Germline V CDR1 and CDR2: KGHSH, LQKENI. The CDR3 protein is CASSPGQRNSPLHF. For the CDR3, the DNA is TGTGCCAGCTCACCGGGACAAAGAAATTCACCCCTCCACTTT.

The gene calls are TRBV29-1 and TRBJ2-1; D is undetermined. Germline V gene sequence: CDR1 SQVTM, CDR2 ANQGSEA. The CDR3 spans 13 residues. V was trimmed by 4 bases and J by 7 bases, leaving 14 bases between them. The CDR3 DNA follows: TGCAGCGTTGCGTCGGTAGTCGGGAATGAGCAGTTCTTC. This translates into CSVASVVGNEQFF.

This chain links TRBV7-2 with TRBJ2-3; no definite D call. Trimming removed 2 bases from V and 2 bases from J, with 5 bases in between. Per germline, CDR1 SGHTA and CDR2 FQGNSA. The CDR3 totals 13 residues. In DNA, the CDR3 is TGTGCCAGCAGCTTATTATACACAGATACGCAGTATTTT. Its translation: CASSLLYTDTQYF.

V is TRBV18 and J is TRBJ2-5, with 12 bases fitting TRBD2. V was clipped by 6 bases and J by 4 bases; unmatched bases: 9. The germline gives CDR1 KGHSH, CDR2 LQKENI. The CDR3 spans 16 residues. CDR3 nucleotide sequence: TGTGCCAGCTCCCCTAGCGGGGGGGCCGGTGGAGAGACCCAGTACTTC. Translation: CASSPSGGAGGETQYF.

This clone was seen a few times. The chain is built from TRBV5-1 and TRBJ2-2; 8 bases are a match to TRBD1. This CDR3 contains 16 residues. Germline loops: CDR1 SGHRS, CDR2 YFSETQ. V shed 1 base, J shed 7 bases, and the junction held 9 bases outside the gene matches. The CDR3 nucleotides are TGCGCCAGCAGCTTGCTTACAGGGGGAATCGGCGGGGAGCTGTTTTTT. Its translation: CASSLLTGGIGGELFF. The full variable domain, with the rest looked up from reference TRBV5-1 and TRBJ2-2, is KAGVTQTPRYLIKTRGQQVTLSCSPISGHRSVSWYQQTPGQGLQFLFEYFSETQRNKGNFPGRFSGRQFSNSRSEMNVSTLELGDSALYLCASSLLTGGIGGELFFGEGSRLTVL.

The rearrangement uses TRBV2 and TRBJ2-5; D gene ambiguous. Germline V gene data show CDR1 as SNHLY and CDR2 as FYNNEI. V lost 4 bases to trimming and J lost 2 bases, with 11 bases between them. The CDR3 sequence is 14 residues long. CDR3 sequence (DNA): TGTGCCAGCAGTGGTTTGGCAATTCAAGAGACCCAGTACTTC. It encodes CASSGLAIQETQYF.

The V and J genes are TRBV2 and TRBJ1-1; tentative D call: TRBD1 (6 bases). Germline V gene lookup returns CDR1 SNHLY and CDR2 FYNNEI. CDR3 length: 13 residues. The V gene lost 7 bases and the J gene lost 4 bases, with 13 bases spanning the gap. This CDR3 is CASNGQSFTEAFF. CDR3 nucleotides: TGTGCCAGCAACGGACAGTCGTTCACTGAAGCTTTCTTT.

The chain couples TRBV27 to TRBJ2-1; 7 nucleotides match TRBD1. The CDR3 spans 16 residues. CDR1 MNHEY and CDR2 SMNVEV come from the germline V gene (reference sequence). The V and J ends lost 7 bases and 3 bases, in that order; junction bases with no gene match: 12. This chain's CDR3 is CASKLTGTANYNEQFF. Here the CDR3 DNA reads TGTGCCAGCAAACTAACCGGGACAGCAAACTACAATGAGCAGTTCTTC.

As concerns this clone: An end of the junction does not agree with germline; a read error may underlie this. V is TRBV7-3 and J is TRBJ1-1; tentative D call: TRBD1 (5 bases). The CDR3 spans 13 residues. CDR1 and CDR2 from the germline V gene are SGHTA and FQGTGA. In DNA form, the CDR3 reads TGTGCCAGCAGCCTAACCGGGGGGGAGGAAGCTTTCTTT. This encodes CASSLTGGEEAFF.

The V call is TRBV2, the J call TRBJ1-4; D is perhaps TRBD1 (5 bases). The CDR3 spans 15 residues. V lost 3 bases and J lost 10, with 18 bases in between. Germline assignment: CDR1 SNHLY and CDR2 FYNNEI. The CDR3 nucleotides read TGTGCCAGCAGTGAGGGTTGGGCAAGGGGCAGAAAACTGTTTTTT. Amino acids: CASSEGWARGRKLFF.

J is TRBJ2-3 and V is TRBV5-1; D is perhaps TRBD2 (6 bases). The germline CDR1 and CDR2 sequences are SGHRS and YFSETQ. CDR3 length equals 15 residues. Trimming shortened V by 0 bases and J by 2 bases, and 10 bases separated the two germline ends. The CDR3 DNA is TGCGCCAGCAGCTTGGGTGGCGGGACCACAGATACGCAGTATTTT. Translation: CASSLGGGTTDTQYF.

The chain uses TRBV7-2 and TRBJ1-5, with D perhaps matching TRBD1 (6 bases). From germline, CDR1 is SGHTA and CDR2 FQGNSA. The V end lost 3 bases, the J end lost 11 bases, and 20 bases lay between the germline ends. The CDR3 sequence is 15 residues long. Written as DNA, the CDR3 is TGTGCCAGCAGCTTCAGCGGGGGGGCCGACAGGACCCAGCATTTT. Amino acids: CASSFSGGADRTQHF.

The rearrangement uses TRBV29-1 and TRBJ2-1; 10 bases match TRBD2. Trimming took 6 bases from V and 8 from J; bases not matched to a gene: 13. Germline V gene data show CDR1 as SQVTM and CDR2 as ANQGSEA. The CDR3 sequence is 15 residues long. CDR3 in amino acids: CSVGGASGSVDEQFF. The CDR3 DNA reads as TGCAGCGTGGGAGGGGCTAGCGGGAGTGTAGATGAGCAGTTCTTC.

The rearrangement links TRBV5-4 to TRBJ2-3, with D possibly being TRBD2 (7 bases). This CDR3 comprises 17 residues. V shed 0 bases and J shed 0 bases, with 14 bases lying between them. Looked up from germline, CDR1 is SGHNT and CDR2 is YYREEE (reference sequence). The CDR3 region has the DNA TGTGCCAGCAGCTTGGGGGGGCCTAGCGGAAGCACAGATACGCAGTATTTT. Translated: CASSLGGPSGSTDTQYF.

The V gene is TRBV3-1 (or the pseudogene TRBV3-2), the J gene TRBJ2-2; D not certain. The CDR3 has 17 amino acids. Germline assignment: CDR1 LGHDT and CDR2 YNNKEL (reference sequence). With 0 bases removed from V and 2 bases from J, the gap between germline ends came to 13 bases. CDR3 nucleotides: TGTGCCAGCAGCCAAGATGCGCGCCTTCGAAACACCGGGGAGCTGTTTTTT. This gives the protein CASSQDARLRNTGELFF.

The V and J genes are TRBV6-5 and TRBJ1-3, with D tentatively TRBD1 (6 bases). Germline loops: CDR1 MNHEY, CDR2 SVGAGI. V shed 6 bases and J shed 0 bases, with 12 bases lying between them. The CDR3 contains 15 residues. The CDR3 DNA sequence: TGTGCCAGCAGCTCCAGGGGCCACTCTGGAAACACCATATATTTT. As protein: CASSSRGHSGNTIYF.

The chain joins TRBV5-4 to TRBJ1-2; D gene uncertain. Trimming removed 2 bases at V and 8 bases at J, with 10 bases between. CDR3 length: 12 residues. Germline V gene data show CDR1 as SGHNT and CDR2 as YYREEE (reference sequence). Here the CDR3 reads CASSFQYQGYTF. Here the CDR3 DNA reads TGTGCCAGCAGCTTCCAGTATCAAGGCTACACCTTC.

The chain has TRBV6-5 and TRBJ1-2; D is possibly TRBD1 (6 bases). The CDR3 runs 12 residues. Germline assignment: CDR1 MNHEY and CDR2 SVGAGI. Trimming pared 7 bases from V and 8 bases from J, leaving 14 bases between. The CDR3 nucleotides are TGTGCCAGCAAAGGCAGGGGCTACGGCTACACCTTC. This sequence encodes CASKGRGYGYTF.